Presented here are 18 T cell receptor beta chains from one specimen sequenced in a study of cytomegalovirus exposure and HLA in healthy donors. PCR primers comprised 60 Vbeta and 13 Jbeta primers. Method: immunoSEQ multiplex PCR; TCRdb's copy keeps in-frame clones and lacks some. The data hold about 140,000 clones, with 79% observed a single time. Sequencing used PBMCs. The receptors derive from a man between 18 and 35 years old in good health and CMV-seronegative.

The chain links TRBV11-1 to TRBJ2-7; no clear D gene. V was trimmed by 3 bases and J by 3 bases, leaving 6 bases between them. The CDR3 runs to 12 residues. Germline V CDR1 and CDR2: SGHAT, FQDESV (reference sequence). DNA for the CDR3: TGTGCCAGCAGCTTGAGTAACTACGAGCAGTACTTC. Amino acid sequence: CASSLSNYEQYF.

This CDR3 reads CATSRSRVDYEQYF. The CDR3 DNA is TGTGCCACCAGCAGAAGCAGGGTAGACTACGAGCAGTACTTC. This chain links TRBV15 with TRBJ2-7; D may be TRBD1 (5 bases). Trimming took off 2 bases at V and 3 bases at J, with 11 bases between the two ends. The germline gives CDR1 LNHNV, CDR2 YYDKDF (reference sequence). The CDR3 has 14 residues.

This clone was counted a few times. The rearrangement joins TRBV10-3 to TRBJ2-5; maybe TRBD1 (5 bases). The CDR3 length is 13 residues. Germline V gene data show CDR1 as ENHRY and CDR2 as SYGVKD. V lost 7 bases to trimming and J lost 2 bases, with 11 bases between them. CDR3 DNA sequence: TGTGCCATCAAGGGGTCACAGCAAGAGACCCAGTACTTC. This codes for CAIKGSQQETQYF.

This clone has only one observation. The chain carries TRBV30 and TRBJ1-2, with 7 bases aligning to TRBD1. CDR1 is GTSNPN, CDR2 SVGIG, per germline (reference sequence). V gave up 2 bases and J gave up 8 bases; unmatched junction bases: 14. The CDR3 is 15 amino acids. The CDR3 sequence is CAWSRPRQGLRGYTF. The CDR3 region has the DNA TGTGCCTGGAGTCGACCCCGACAGGGTTTAAGGGGCTACACCTTC.

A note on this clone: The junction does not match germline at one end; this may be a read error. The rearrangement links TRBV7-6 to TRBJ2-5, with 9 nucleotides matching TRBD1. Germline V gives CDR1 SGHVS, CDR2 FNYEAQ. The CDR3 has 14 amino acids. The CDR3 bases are TGTGCCGGCAGCATGGGACAGGGCCAAGAGACCCAGTACTTC. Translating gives CAGSMGQGQETQYF. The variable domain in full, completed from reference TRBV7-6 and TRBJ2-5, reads GAGVSQSPRYKVTKRGQDVALRCDPISGHVSLYWYRQALGQGPEFLTYFNYEAQQDKSGLPNDRFSAERPEGSISTLTIQRTEQRDSAMYRCAGSMGQGQETQYFGPGTRLLVL.

CDR3 in amino acids: CAWSVWTGSERDTQYF. CDR3 nucleotides: TGTGCCTGGAGTGTATGGACGGGGTCTGAGAGGGATACGCAGTATTTT. V and J are TRBV30 and TRBJ2-3; tentatively, D is TRBD2 (5 bases). V lost 0 bases and J lost 6, with 19 bases in between. This CDR3 contains 16 residues. Germline CDR1 reads GTSNPN; CDR2 reads SVGIG (reference sequence).

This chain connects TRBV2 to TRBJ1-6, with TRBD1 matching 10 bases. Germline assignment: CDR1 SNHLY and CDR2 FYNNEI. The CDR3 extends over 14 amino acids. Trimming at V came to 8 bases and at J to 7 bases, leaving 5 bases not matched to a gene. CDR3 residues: CASWLGQGNSPLHF. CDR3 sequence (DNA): TGTGCCAGCTGGCTGGGACAGGGGAATTCACCCCTCCACTTT.

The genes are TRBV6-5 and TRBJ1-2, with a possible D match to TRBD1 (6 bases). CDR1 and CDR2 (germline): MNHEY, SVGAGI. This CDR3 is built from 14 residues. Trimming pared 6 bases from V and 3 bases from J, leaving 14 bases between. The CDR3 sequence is CASRTQGYHYGYTF. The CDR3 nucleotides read TGTGCCAGCAGAACACAGGGATACCACTATGGCTACACCTTC.

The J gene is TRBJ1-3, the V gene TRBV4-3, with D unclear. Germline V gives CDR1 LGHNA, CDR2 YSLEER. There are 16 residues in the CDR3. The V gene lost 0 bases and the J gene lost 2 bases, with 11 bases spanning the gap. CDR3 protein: CASSQDNTIPGNTIYF. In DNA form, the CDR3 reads TGCGCCAGCAGCCAAGATAACACCATCCCTGGAAACACCATATATTTT.

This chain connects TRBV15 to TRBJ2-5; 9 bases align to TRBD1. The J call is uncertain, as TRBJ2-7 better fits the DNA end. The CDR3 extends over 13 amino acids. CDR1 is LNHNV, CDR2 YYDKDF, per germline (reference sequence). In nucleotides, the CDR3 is TGTGCCACCAGCAAAGGACAGGGGCCCGAGCAGTACTTC. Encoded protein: CATSKGQGPEQYF.

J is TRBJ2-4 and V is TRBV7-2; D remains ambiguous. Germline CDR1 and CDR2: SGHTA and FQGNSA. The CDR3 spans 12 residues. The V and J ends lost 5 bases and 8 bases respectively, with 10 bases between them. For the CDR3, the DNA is TGTGCCAGCAGCCCCGGTCGAGACATTCAGTACTTC. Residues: CASSPGRDIQYF. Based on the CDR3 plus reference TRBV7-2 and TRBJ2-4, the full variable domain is GAGVSQSPSNKVTEKGKDVELRCDPISGHTALYWYRQSLGQGLEFLIYFQGNSAPDKSGLPSDRFSAERTGGSVSTLTIQRTQQEDSAVYLCASSPGRDIQYFGAGTRLSVL.

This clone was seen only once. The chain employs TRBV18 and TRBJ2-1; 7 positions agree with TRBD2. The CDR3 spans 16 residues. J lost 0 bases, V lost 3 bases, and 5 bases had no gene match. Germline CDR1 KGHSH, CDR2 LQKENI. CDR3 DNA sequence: TGTGCCAGCTCACCGGGGAGGGAGGGCTCCTACAATGAGCAGTTCTTC. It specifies CASSPGREGSYNEQFF. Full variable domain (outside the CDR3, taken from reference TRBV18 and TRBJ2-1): NAGVMQNPRHLVRRRGQEARLRCSPMKGHSHVYWYRQLPEEGLKFMVYLQKENIIDESGMPKERFSAEFPKEGPSILRIQQVVRGDSAAYFCASSPGREGSYNEQFFGPGTRLTVL.

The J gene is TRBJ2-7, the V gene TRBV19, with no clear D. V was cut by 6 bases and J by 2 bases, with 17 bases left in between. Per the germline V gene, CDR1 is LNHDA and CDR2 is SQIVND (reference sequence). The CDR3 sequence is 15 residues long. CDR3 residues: CASRISTESAYEQYF. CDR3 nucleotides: TGTGCCAGTAGAATCAGCACAGAATCCGCCTACGAGCAGTACTTC.

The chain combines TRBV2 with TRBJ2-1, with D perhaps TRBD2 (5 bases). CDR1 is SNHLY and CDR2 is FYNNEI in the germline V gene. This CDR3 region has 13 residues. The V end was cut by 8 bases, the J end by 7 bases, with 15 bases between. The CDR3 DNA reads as TGTGCCAGCGGGTTGACTATGGGAAATGAGCAGTTCTTC. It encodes CASGLTMGNEQFF.

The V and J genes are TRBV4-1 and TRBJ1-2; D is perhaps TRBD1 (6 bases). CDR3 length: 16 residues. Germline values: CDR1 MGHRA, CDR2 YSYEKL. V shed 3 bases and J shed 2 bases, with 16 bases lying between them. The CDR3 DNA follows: TGCGCCAGCAGCCAGGCACCCCGGGACAAAAACTATGGCTACACCTTC. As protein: CASSQAPRDKNYGYTF.

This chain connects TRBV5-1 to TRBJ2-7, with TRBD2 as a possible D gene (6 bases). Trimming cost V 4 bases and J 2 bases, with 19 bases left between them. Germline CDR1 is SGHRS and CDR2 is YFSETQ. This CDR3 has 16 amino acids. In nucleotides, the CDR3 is TGCGCCAGCAGCCCAGGACCCGGGGGTTACACCTACGAGCAGTACTTC. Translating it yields CASSPGPGGYTYEQYF.

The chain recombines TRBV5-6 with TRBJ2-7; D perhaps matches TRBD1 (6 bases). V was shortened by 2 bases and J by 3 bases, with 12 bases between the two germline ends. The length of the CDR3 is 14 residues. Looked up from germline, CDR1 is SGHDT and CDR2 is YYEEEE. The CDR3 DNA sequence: TGTGCCAGCAGCTTAGGACAGAATCACTACGAGCAGTACTTC. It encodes CASSLGQNHYEQYF.

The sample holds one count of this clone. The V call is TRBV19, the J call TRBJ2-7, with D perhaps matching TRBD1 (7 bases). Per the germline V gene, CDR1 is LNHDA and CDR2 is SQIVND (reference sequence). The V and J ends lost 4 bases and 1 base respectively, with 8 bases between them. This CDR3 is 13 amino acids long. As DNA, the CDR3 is TGTGCCAGTAGTACAGGGGGGTCCTACGAGCAGTACTTC. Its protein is CASSTGGSYEQYF.